This T cell receptor beta chain was found in a study of T cell repertoires in cytomegalovirus infection. General study points: The ex vivo response was dominated by HLA-C-restricted CMV-specific TCR beta clonotypes.

Via MiXCR, TCRdb re-called the reads, giving one row per CDR3 protein. The sample has some 280,000 distinct CDR3 sequences; roughly 13% are singletons. Trimming shortened V by 1 base and J by 4 bases, and 7 bases separated the two germline ends. The CDR3 length is 12 residues. The germline CDR1 and CDR2 sequences are SQVTM and ANQGSEA. This clonotype was detected a few times. Antigen unknown. The J gene is TRBJ2-5, the V gene TRBV29-1; D unclear. This sequence originates from a human donor in good health (CMV status not recorded). Some clones in this sample may be carry-over from other donors' samples. The source material was PBMCs. CDR3 nucleotide sequence: TGCAGCGTTGAAGGGTTTCTAGAGACCCAGTACTTC. It codes for CSVEGFLETQYF.